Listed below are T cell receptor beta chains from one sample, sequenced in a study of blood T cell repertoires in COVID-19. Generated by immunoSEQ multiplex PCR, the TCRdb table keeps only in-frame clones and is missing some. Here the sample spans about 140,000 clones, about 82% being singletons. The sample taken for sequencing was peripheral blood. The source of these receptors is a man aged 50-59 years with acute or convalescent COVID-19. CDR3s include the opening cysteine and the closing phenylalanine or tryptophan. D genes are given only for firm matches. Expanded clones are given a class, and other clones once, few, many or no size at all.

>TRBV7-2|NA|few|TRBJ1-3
TGTGCCAGCAGCTCGGACTTCGGAAACACCATATATTTT
CASSSDFGNTIYF
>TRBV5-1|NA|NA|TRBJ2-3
TGCGCCAGCAAGACTACCCCCACAGATACGCAGTATTTT
CASKTTPTDTQYF
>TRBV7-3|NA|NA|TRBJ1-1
TGTGCCAGCAGCTCGGACAGAAACACTGAAGCTTTCTTT
CASSSDRNTEAFF
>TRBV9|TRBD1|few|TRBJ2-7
TGTGCCAGCACTCCGGGACAGGGCGGGTACGAGCAGTACTTC
CASTPGQGGYEQYF
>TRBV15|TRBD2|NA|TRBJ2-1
TGTGCCACCAGCGGCCGGGAGGGTTACAATGAGCAGTTCTTC
CATSGREGYNEQFF
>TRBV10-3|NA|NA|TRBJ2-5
TGTGCCATCAGTGGCGGGGAAGAGACCCAGTACTTC
CAISGGEETQYF
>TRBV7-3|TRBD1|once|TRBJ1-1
TGTGCCAGCAGCGCCCAGCCCGGAAACCAGGGGGCCAACACTGAAGCTTTCTTT
CASSAQPGNQGANTEAFF
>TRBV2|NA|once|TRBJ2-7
TGTGCCAGCACCGTCAGTCGTACAGGATTTTCCTACGAGCAGTACTTC
CASTVSRTGFSYEQYF
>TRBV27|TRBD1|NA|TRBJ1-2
TGTGCCAGCAGTTATGCGGGGACAGGGAACTATGGCTACACCTTC
CASSYAGTGNYGYTF
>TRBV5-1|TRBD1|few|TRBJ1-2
TGCGCCAGCAGCTTGGCCGGGACAGATCCTAACTATGGCTACACCTTC
CASSLAGTDPNYGYTF
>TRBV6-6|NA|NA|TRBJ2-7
TGTGCCAGCAGTTACCTCGGCGAGCAGTACTTC
CASSYLGEQYF
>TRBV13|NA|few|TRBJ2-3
TGTGCCAGCAGCTCCCGCATTACCGGGGGTTCCACAGATACGCAGTATTTT
CASSSRITGGSTDTQYF
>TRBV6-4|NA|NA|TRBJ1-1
TGTGCCAGTCGTGGCCGACATATGAACACTGAAGCTTTCTTT
CASRGRHMNTEAFF
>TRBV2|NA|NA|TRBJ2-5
TGTGCCAGCAGACTATTGGAGACCCAGTACTTC
CASRLLETQYF
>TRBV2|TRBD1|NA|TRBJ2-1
TGTGCCATACAGACAGGGAGATACAATGAGCAGTTCTTC
CAIQTGRYNEQFF
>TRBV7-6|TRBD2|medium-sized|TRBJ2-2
TGTGCCAGCAGCTCCGGACTAGCGCACTTCACCGGGGAGCTGTTTTTT
CASSSGLAHFTGELFF
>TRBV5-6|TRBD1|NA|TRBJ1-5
TGTGCCAGCAGCTTGTTTACAGGGGGCGGTCAGCCCCAGCATTTT
CASSLFTGGGQPQHF
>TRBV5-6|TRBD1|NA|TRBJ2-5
TGTGCCAGCACCAGAGAAGGGGGCCATCAAGAGACCCAGTACTTC
CASTREGGHQETQYF
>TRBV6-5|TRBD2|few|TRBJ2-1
TGTGCCAGCAGTTACCCGACTAGCGGGGGTTTCCAGTTCTTC
CASSYPTSGGFQFF
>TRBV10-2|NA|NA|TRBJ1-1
TGCGCCAGCAGTTCTCAGGGGTTGAACACTGAAGCTTTCTTT
CASSSQGLNTEAFF
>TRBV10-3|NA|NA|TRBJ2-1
TGTGCCATCAGTGAAAAGCATGAGCAGTTCTTC
CAISEKHEQFF
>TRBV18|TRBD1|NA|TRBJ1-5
TGTGCCAGCTCCCCCGGACAGGGTGGGCAGCCCCAGCATTTT
CASSPGQGGQPQHF
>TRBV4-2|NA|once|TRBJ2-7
TGTGCCAGCAGCCAAGATCTGACTAGTTGGTCCTACGAGCAGTACTTC
CASSQDLTSWSYEQYF
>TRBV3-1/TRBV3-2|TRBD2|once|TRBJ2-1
TGTGCCAGCAGCCAACTAGCGGGAGGGCTTAACAATGAGCAGTTCTTC
CASSQLAGGLNNEQFF
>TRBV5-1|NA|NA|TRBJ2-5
TGCGCCAGCAGCTTGCTGACAGCCGAACCGCAAGAGACCCAGTACTTC
CASSLLTAEPQETQYF
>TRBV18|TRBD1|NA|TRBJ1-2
TGTGCCAGCTCACCGGGACAGGGGCGGGGCTACACCTTC
CASSPGQGRGYTF
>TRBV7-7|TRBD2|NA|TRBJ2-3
TGTGCTAGCAGCCCGGGGACTAGCGGGACAGATACGCAGTATTTT
CASSPGTSGTDTQYF
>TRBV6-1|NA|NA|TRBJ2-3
TGTGCCAGCAGTGAGACTGAAAACACAGATACGCAGTATTTT
CASSETENTDTQYF
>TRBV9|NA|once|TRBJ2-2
TGTGCCAGCAGCGTAACTGGACTGAACACCGGGGAGCTGTTTTTT
CASSVTGLNTGELFF
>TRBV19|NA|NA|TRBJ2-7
TGTGCCAGTAGTATAGATCGTCTAACGGAGCAGTACTTC
CASSIDRLTEQYF
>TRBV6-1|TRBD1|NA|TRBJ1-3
TGTGCCAGCAGTGACGCCGGGACAGGGACTGGAAACACCATATATTTT
CASSDAGTGTGNTIYF
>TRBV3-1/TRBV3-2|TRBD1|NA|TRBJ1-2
TGTGCCAGCAGCCAAGGGACAGGGAGGGGCTATGGCTACACCTTC
CASSQGTGRGYGYTF
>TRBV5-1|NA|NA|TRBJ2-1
TGCGCCAGCAGCTTGGGGGCGGGGGCACTCAATGAGCAGTTCTTC
CASSLGAGALNEQFF
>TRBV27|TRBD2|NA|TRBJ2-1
TGTGCCAGCAGTTTAGTGAATTTAAAGATTGGCGGGAGTCCCTACAATGAGCAGTTCTTC
CASSLVNLKIGGSPYNEQFF
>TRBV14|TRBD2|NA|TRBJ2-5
TGTGCCAGCAGCCAAGTCTCGAGCGGGAGAGGCGAGACCCAGTACTTC
CASSQVSSGRGETQYF
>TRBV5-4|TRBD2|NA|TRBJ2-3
TGTGCCAGCAGCTTATCGCGAGGACTAGCGGGGGGTACCACAGATACGCAGTATTTT
CASSLSRGLAGGTTDTQYF
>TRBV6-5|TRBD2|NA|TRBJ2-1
TGTGCCAGCAAGCGGGAAAGTTCCTACAATGAGCAGTTCTTC
CASKRESSYNEQFF